The source of this TCR beta chain is a study of blood T cell repertoires in COVID-19 (dated by TCRdb to about 2020). For the wider study: The collaborator samples originated in the United States, Italy and Spain and spanned the acute and convalescent phases of COVID-19. The material from the prospective study consisted of cDNA or gDNA derived from T cells, B-cell-depleted T cells, or PBMCs. Subjects who had been exposed to COVID-19, were actively infected with it, or had recovered from it provided the deeply sampled blood TCRbeta repertoires that made up the dataset. The repertoires were made available in a free public database intended to serve as a resource for research on the immune response to SARS-CoV-2. The samples were drawn from two sources: the first 160 participants of the ongoing ImmuneRACE study, and approximately 1,300 subjects contributed by 6 global collaborators. A de-identified subject ID, COVID-19 status, age in years and sex were almost always included in the sample metadata. Where HLA class I and class II types were available, the types were taken from metadata supplied by the sample provider, not from assay-based typing.

TCRbeta CDR3 regions were amplified from genomic DNA using the immunoSEQ Assay, a bias-controlled multiplex PCR. Turning to the authors' computational methods: The number of nucleated cells in each sample was estimated by amplification of reference gene primers within the assay. To quantify the absolute abundance of each unique TCRbeta CDR3 rearrangement, sequence reads were collapsed and filtered. For each sample, productive Simpson clonality was calculated as the square root of Simpson's diversity index across productive rearrangements. TCRdb's version of the immuneACCESS table is confined to in-frame rearrangements and falls short of the full clone set. An unresolved V gene accounts for under half of the shortfall where checked; the remainder is of unknown origin. V and J calls and clone size are given by that table; D and trimming were obtained from the DNA. This sample has hundreds of thousands of clones in its table, and 85% to 90% of those were observed once. Of the sample, about 7% is held by the ten largest clones.

Concerning this clone: Its antigen specificity is not known. It has no much larger one-base neighbor in the sample; base qualities were not kept.

The junction shows trimming of 0 bases on V and 8 bases on J, and the gene matches do not reach 4 bases of it. Per the germline V gene, SNHLY is the CDR1 and FYNNEI is the CDR2. From the cysteine through the phenylalanine, the CDR3 covers 14 amino acids. Solely the CDR3 DNA is kept, with 42 bases framed from the first base. One collaborating source in Seattle enrolled patients during active infection and followed them longitudinally through the course of disease. Each collaborating institution followed its own protocols to collect whole blood in K2EDTA tubes. For TCRbeta analysis, collaborators shipped samples in one of three forms: frozen whole blood, isolated PBMCs, or DNA extracted from either of those sample types. Points the paper makes about the study in general: The amount of clinical and demographic metadata varied by source and participant and was provided uncurated.

Sample: peripheral blood. The sequence was obtained from a woman aged 70-85 years with COVID-19, enrolled during active disease. Recombination linked TRBV2 to TRBJ2-1; the junction holds 7 bases that match TRBD2. The CDR3 region reads CASSEAAGVDEQFF. The nucleotide sequence reads TGTGCCAGCAGTGAAGCGGCGGGGGTGGATGAGCAGTTCTTC.